A single sample is the source of the 7 T cell receptor beta chains below, sequenced in a study of post-analysis software for immune sequencing data. Points from the study as a whole: The five TRBV segments detected at higher frequency in patients than in controls included TRBV5-6, TRBV5-1 and TRBV20-1.

The antigens for these receptors are not known. cDNA libraries for TCR beta contained unique molecular identifiers. TCRdb ran MiXCR on the PCR reads and lists one entry per CDR3 protein. The sample holds roughly 800,000 distinct CDR3 sequences, roughly 29% seen once. The sequencing sample was made of blood. The receptor source for this set is a girl aged 5 to 17 with multiple sclerosis.

Of note for this clonotype: One end of the junction varies from germline; a read error may be responsible. The J gene is TRBJ2-7, the V gene TRBV12-3 or TRBV12-4, with D maybe TRBD2 (6 bases). This CDR3 contains 11 residues. CDR3 sequence reads: CAGSLKEGQYF. CDR3 sequence (DNA): TGTGCCGGCAGTTTAAAGGAGGGGCAGTACTTC.

About this clonotype itself: A much more abundant neighbour one base away suggests this may be a read error. The chain has TRBV29-1 and TRBJ2-7, with 7 bases identical to TRBD1. The CDR3 covers 16 residues. The V segment lost 1 base and the J segment 1 base; nucleotides outside the gene matches: 10. Germline lookup yields CDR1 SQVTM and CDR2 ANQGSEA. The CDR3 is CSVEVQGDDRSYEQYF. The DNA for the CDR3 is TGCAGCGTTGAAGTGCAGGGGGACGACCGATCCTACGAGCAGTACTTC.

The rearrangement joins TRBV20-1 to TRBJ2-7, with TRBD1 matching 10 bases. V dropped 3 bases and J dropped 3; count of bases not matched to a gene: 5. Germline V gene data show CDR1 as DFQATT and CDR2 as SNEGSKA (reference sequence). The CDR3 contains 14 residues. CDR3 residues: CSARTGQGNYEQYF. In DNA, the CDR3 is TGCAGTGCTAGGACGGGACAGGGGAACTACGAGCAGTACTTC.

The chain links TRBV12-3 or TRBV12-4 to TRBJ1-1; D gene ambiguous. V was clipped by 8 bases and J by 5 bases, with 18 bases between them. The CDR3 totals 14 residues. CDR3 residues: CASGSRGRGTEAFF. For the CDR3, the DNA is TGTGCCAGCGGGTCGAGAGGGCGAGGGACTGAAGCTTTCTTT.

A few counts support this clonotype. This rearrangement joins TRBV20-1 to TRBJ2-2; possibly TRBD1 for D (5 bases). CDR3 length equals 15 residues. V lost 2 bases to trimming and J lost 3 bases, with 13 bases between them. Germline CDR1 reads DFQATT; CDR2 reads SNEGSKA (reference sequence). The CDR3 DNA is TGCAGTGCTAGATTATGGACATCGGACACCGGGGAGCTGTTTTTT. As protein: CSARLWTSDTGELFF.

This chain connects TRBV6-2 or TRBV6-3 to TRBJ1-1; D call uncertain. The germline CDR1 and CDR2 sequences are MNHEY and SVGEGT. This CDR3 comprises 12 residues. V was trimmed by 3 bases and J by 7 bases, leaving 9 bases between them. CDR3 loop: CASSYFSDEAFF. In nucleotides, the CDR3 is TGTGCCAGCAGTTATTTTTCTGATGAAGCTTTCTTT.

This chain joins TRBV20-1 and TRBJ2-1, with 14 bases that match TRBD2. The ends lost 6 bases at V and 10 bases at J; junction bases unmatched: 11. CDR1 and CDR2 from the germline V gene are DFQATT and SNEGSKA (reference sequence). The CDR3 sequence is 15 residues long. The CDR3, as DNA: TGCAGTGCCCAGGCGGGACTAGCGGGGGCAAGAGAGCAGTTCTTC. Translation: CSAQAGLAGAREQFF.